This TCR beta chain was captured in a study of blood T cells in healthy people across ages (dated by TCRdb to the mid-2010s). Study-level background: In model experiments, template switching captured about one uniquely barcoded TCR beta cDNA molecule for every two T cells. Using deep sequencing normalized with unique cDNA molecular identifiers, the study measured how TCR beta repertoire diversity changes with age. The donors were divided into four age groups: young (average approximately 17 years), middle-aged (about 40), aged (about 60) and long-lived (about 84). Donors of different ages were randomly distributed across sequencing lanes to avoid experimental bias. Two additional independent replicas of 1 million unique cDNA reads from the same blood draw were analyzed for two donors (one aged 18 to 30 and one aged 80 or older). What the work shows at the level of the full study, not this receptor alone: Observed TCR beta diversity correlated strongly with the percentage of naive T cells measured by flow cytometry. Observed TCR beta diversity per million T cells fell roughly linearly with age, and a significant reduction was already apparent by age roughly 40. Conclusive comparison of naive and antigen-experienced compartments was prevented by the profiling of bulk unsorted PBMCs. Because the CMV infection status of the donors was unknown, age-related changes in expanded clonotypes may potentially have been confounded. The long-lived group showed more naive CD4+ T cells, fewer expanded clones and increased TCR diversity than the aged group, suggesting age selection. Estimates of total diversity from one million sequenced T cells were regarded as lower bounds and underestimates.

In regard to this clonotype: No antigen is known for it. Base qualities are not at hand, and no much larger clone is one base apart.

Libraries were made using 5' RACE. For sequencing, an Illumina HiSeq 2500 was employed. A second PCR of roughly 7 to 11 cycles was performed with a sample-barcoded 5' primer and a J-beta primer mix. A template-switch 5' adaptor carrying 12 random nucleotides introduced a unique molecular identifier onto each TCR beta cDNA molecule. Each sample yielded at least 3 million CDR3-containing paired-end reads. First-strand cDNA was synthesized from all RNA with the Mint cDNA synthesis kit, primed by a TRBC-specific oligonucleotide. Following uracil-DNA glycosylase treatment, all cDNA underwent a first 18-cycle PCR with the universal primers M1SS and BC2_uni_R. Processing in the source paper ran as follows. For normalization, 1 million high-quality reads were randomly selected from each sample, with every read carrying a distinct molecular identifier. Instead of being binned into consensus sequences, reads that shared molecular identifiers were thrown out. MiTCR, run with a Q25 quality threshold and the strictest error-elimination algorithm, handled CDR3 identification, clonotype clustering and error correction. A nonparametric unseen species model with Euler transformation was used to estimate a lower bound on total TCR beta diversity. In-frame beta chains were kept once TCRdb had trimmed the public reads at Q25 with fastp and called clones with MiXCR. Each CDR3 protein gets just one entry, which takes the most common genes and DNA from the rows behind it. The V and J calls and clone size are TCRdb's, not the authors'. The sample table shows 1.5 million to 2 million distinct CDR3 sequences, and just under 50% are seen once. Less than 2.5% of the sample belongs to the ten largest clones.

Measured from the cysteine to the phenylalanine, the CDR3 is 15 residues long. The read is trimmed to its CDR3 DNA, 45 bases read in frame from base 1. V and J are trimmed by 7 bases and 0 bases, and the gene matches miss 5 bases of the junction. CDR1 and CDR2, per the germline V gene, are MDHEN and SYDVKM. The roughly 37 donors, aged about 6 to 100 years, were systemically healthy Caucasian individuals from Russia. Around 10 milliliters of peripheral blood were collected from each donor into EDTA-treated Vacutainer tubes. Ficoll-Paque density-gradient centrifugation was used to isolate PBMCs, with at least 6.5 million per sample. Total RNA, at least 6 micrograms per sample, was extracted from PBMCs with Trizol reagent. Naive CD45RAhigh/CD27high T cell percentages were measured by flow cytometry on a PBMC aliquot from every donor.

The rearrangement combines TRBV28 with TRBJ2-7, with 11 middle bases fitting TRBD2. The specimen was blood. The clonotype comes from a woman aged 40 to 49 in good health. The DNA sequence is as follows: TGTGCCAGCAATCTAGCGGGGGGAAGCTCCTACGAGCAGTACTTC. Translated, it reads CASNLAGGSSYEQYF.